This passage covers 27 T cell receptor beta chains from one sample sequenced in a study of blood T cell repertoires in COVID-19. The table came from immunoSEQ multiplex PCR; TCRdb's copy has only in-frame clones and leaves some out. The sample holds 13,000 to 15,000 clones; roughly 87% are singletons and the top ten take 5% to 7%. Sample: peripheral blood. Receptors were obtained from a human donor in a cohort sampled during active COVID-19.

This CDR3 reads CASSLSGTPNEKLFF. In DNA, the CDR3 is TGTGCCAGCAGCCTGTCCGGGACACCGAATGAAAAACTGTTTTTT. V is TRBV11-2 and J is TRBJ1-4; D might be TRBD1 (6 bases). From germline, CDR1 is SGHAT and CDR2 FQNNGV. Trimming took off 5 bases at V and 5 bases at J, with 15 bases between the two ends. The CDR3 spans 15 residues.

The sample holds a few counts of this clone. The chain links TRBV7-3 to TRBJ2-1, with 8 bases identical to TRBD2. The trim removed 1 base at V and 9 bases at J, leaving 8 bases unmatched. This CDR3 region has 15 residues. Per germline, CDR1 SGHTA and CDR2 FQGTGA. CDR3 loop: CASSLSAGLAFEQFF. The CDR3 bases are TGTGCCAGCAGCTTAAGTGCTGGACTAGCTTTTGAGCAGTTCTTC.

The chain has TRBV27 and TRBJ2-7; D is ambiguous. Germline V gene sequence: CDR1 MNHEY, CDR2 SMNVEV (reference sequence). V lost 7 bases, J lost 1 base, and 11 bases lay in between. This CDR3 contains 13 residues. The CDR3 nucleotides read TGTGCCAGCACCCGGGTGGGTTCCTACGAGCAGTACTTC. Protein sequence: CASTRVGSYEQYF.

The rearrangement links TRBV4-2 to TRBJ1-4; tentatively, D is TRBD1 (5 bases). Trimming took 4 bases from V and 3 from J, leaving 15 bases between them. This CDR3 has 16 residues. Germline lookup yields CDR1 LGHNA and CDR2 YNFKEQ. The CDR3 DNA follows: TGTGCCAGCAGCCCGGGGTCGGGGGACGCTAATGAAAAACTGTTTTTT. This codes for CASSPGSGDANEKLFF.

This chain joins TRBV4-2 and TRBJ2-7, with TRBD2 matching 11 bases. The CDR3 has 15 amino acids. V was clipped by 1 base and J by 2 bases; unmatched bases: 1. Germline CDR1 is LGHNA and CDR2 is YNFKEQ. The CDR3 nucleotides read TGTGCCAGCAGCCAAGTAGCGGGAGGGCCCTACGAGCAGTACTTC. It is translated as CASSQVAGGPYEQYF.

This chain connects TRBV18 to TRBJ2-7; 9 bases line up with TRBD1. Germline V CDR1 and CDR2: KGHSH, LQKENI. This CDR3 region has 14 residues. Trimming removed 0 bases from V and 13 bases from J; junction bases left unmatched: 10. CDR3 residues: CASSPPGQGGMRYF. The CDR3 nucleotides read TGTGCCAGCTCACCACCGGGACAGGGTGGTATGAGATACTTC.

V is TRBV9 and J is TRBJ2-3, with 7 positions matching TRBD2. The CDR3 covers 15 residues. The germline V gene encodes CDR1 SGDLS and CDR2 YYNGEE. V dropped 4 bases and J dropped 0; count of bases not matched to a gene: 5. The CDR3 DNA reads as TGTGCCAGCAGCACCGGGACTACTAGCACAGATACGCAGTATTTT. The encoded protein is CASSTGTTSTDTQYF.

The rearrangement joins TRBV28 to TRBJ2-1; 8 bases line up with TRBD1. The CDR3 runs 17 residues. After removal of 1 base from V and 6 bases from J, the junction contained 11 bases not matched to a gene. Germline V gene sequence: CDR1 MDHEN, CDR2 SYDVKM. CDR3 sequence: CASSLLPDRVEINEQFF. The CDR3 DNA is TGTGCCAGCAGTTTATTACCGGACAGGGTGGAGATCAATGAGCAGTTCTTC.

CDR3 in DNA: TGCGCCAGCAGCCAAGGGCTCGGGGAGCGGGAGACCCAGTACTTC. The encoded protein is CASSQGLGERETQYF. The V gene is TRBV4-1, the J gene TRBJ2-5; a weak D match, TRBD2 (5 bases). CDR1 and CDR2 (germline): MGHRA, YSYEKL. This CDR3 has 15 residues. V was cut by 1 base and J by 5 bases, with 14 bases left in between.

With respect to this clone: This same CDR3 is encoded by further DNA sequences in the sample. The chain has TRBV2 and TRBJ2-1; TRBD2 matches 9 bases. The CDR3 is 16 amino acids. The J segment lost 5 bases and the V segment lost 4 bases, leaving 9 bases of the junction unmatched. Germline-derived CDR1 and CDR2 are SNHLY and FYNNEI. The CDR3 nucleotides are TGTGCCAGCAGTGGAGGTGGCCTAGCGGGAAACAATGAGCAGTTCTTC. The encoded protein is CASSGGGLAGNNEQFF.

The chain couples TRBV11-2 to TRBJ2-5, with 7 bases that match TRBD2. Trimming cost V 1 base and J 5 bases; bases outside gene matches: 4. The CDR3 extends over 14 amino acids. Germline assignment: CDR1 SGHAT and CDR2 FQNNGV. The CDR3 is CASSLGGGRETQYF. The CDR3 nucleotides read TGTGCCAGCAGCTTAGGGGGGGGTAGGGAGACCCAGTACTTC.

This rearrangement joins TRBV19 to TRBJ2-7; possibly TRBD1 for D (7 bases). The germline V and J ends were trimmed by 5 bases and 7 bases, with 21 bases remaining between them. The germline gives CDR1 LNHDA, CDR2 SQIVND (reference sequence). This CDR3 has 15 amino acids. CDR3 in DNA: TGTGCCAGTAGTGGACGCCGAGGCCAGGGGGGAGAGCAGTACTTC. This translates into CASSGRRGQGGEQYF.

This chain connects TRBV30 to TRBJ2-1, with D possibly TRBD1 on 5 matching bases. CDR3 length equals 14 residues. Germline CDR1 GTSNPN, CDR2 SVGIG (reference sequence). V gave up 0 bases and J gave up 9 bases, with 15 bases separating them. CDR3 sequence: CAWSVQGAQSEQFF. CDR3 DNA sequence: TGTGCCTGGAGTGTACAAGGGGCCCAGAGTGAGCAGTTCTTC.

V and J are TRBV27 and TRBJ2-5; no firm D call. CDR3 length equals 13 residues. Trimming removed 1 base at V and 4 bases at J, with 7 bases between. The germline CDR1 and CDR2 sequences are MNHEY and SMNVEV (reference sequence). The CDR3 DNA sequence: TGTGCCAGCAGTTTATATTCAGGAGAGACCCAGTACTTC. Its protein is CASSLYSGETQYF.

J is TRBJ2-7 and V is TRBV4-2; 9 nucleotides agree with TRBD1. This CDR3 comprises 16 residues. J gave up 3 bases and V 5 bases, and 11 bases lay outside the gene matches. Germline CDR1 and CDR2: LGHNA and YNFKEQ. The CDR3 DNA follows: TGTGCCAGCAGCGCCAACCCGGGACAGGGAAGCTACGAGCAGTACTTC. Amino acids: CASSANPGQGSYEQYF.

The chain links TRBV7-3 to TRBJ2-5; a weak D match, TRBD2 (7 bases). The CDR3 has 16 residues. The ends were cut back, 1 base at V and 2 bases at J, with 14 bases in the middle. In germline, CDR1 is SGHTA, CDR2 FQGTGA. This chain's CDR3 is CASSLNRGARQETQYF. DNA of the CDR3: TGTGCCAGCAGCTTAAATCGGGGGGCGAGGCAAGAGACCCAGTACTTC.

The genes are TRBV5-3 and TRBJ1-2; 8 bases fit TRBD1. TRBV5-3 is identified as an open reading frame with a role that is uncertain. The CDR3 covers 18 residues. V lost 1 base and J lost 5; bases outside the gene matches: 16. CDR3 sequence reads: CARSLSAPQGAIGYGYTF. CDR3 DNA sequence: TGTGCCAGAAGCTTGTCGGCCCCTCAGGGGGCTATAGGGTATGGCTACACCTTC.

The chain couples TRBV6-5 to TRBJ2-2; 7 bases are shared with TRBD2. The CDR3 extends over 15 amino acids. Trimming cost V 6 bases and J 7 bases; bases outside gene matches: 11. Looked up from germline, CDR1 is MNHEY and CDR2 is SVGAGI. The CDR3 coding sequence is TGTGCCAGCAGGACCCTTGGCGGGAGTGGCGGGGAGCTGTTTTTT. It yields the protein CASRTLGGSGGELFF.

The chain is built from TRBV19 and TRBJ1-5; 7 bases are shared with TRBD1. V shed 7 bases and J 3 bases; nucleotides not matched to a gene: 6. The CDR3 totals 14 residues. From germline, CDR1 is LNHDA and CDR2 SQIVND (reference sequence). CDR3 protein: CASKGGEINQPQHF. CDR3 nucleotide sequence: TGTGCCAGTAAAGGGGGCGAAATCAATCAGCCCCAGCATTTT.

This chain links TRBV19 with TRBJ1-5; the match to TRBD1 covers 7 bases. This CDR3 region has 13 residues. CDR1 is LNHDA, CDR2 SQIVND, per germline (reference sequence). With V trimmed by 6 bases and J by 4 bases, 3 bases remained unmatched. CDR3 sequence (DNA): TGTGCCAGTAGCCCAGGGGGAAATCAGCCCCAGCATTTT. It yields the protein CASSPGGNQPQHF. The entire variable domain, with the rest obtained from reference TRBV19 and TRBJ1-5, is as follows: DGGITQSPKYLFRKEGQNVTLSCEQNLNHDAMYWYRQDPGQGLRLIYYSQIVNDFQKGDIAEGYSVSREKKESFPLTVTSAQKNPTAFYLCASSPGGNQPQHFGDGTRLSIL.

V and J are TRBV7-9 and TRBJ1-2; D possibly corresponds to TRBD1 (5 bases). Germline V CDR1 and CDR2: SEHNR, FQNEAQ (reference sequence). The CDR3 consists of 13 residues. Trimming removed 0 bases at V and 5 bases at J, with 7 bases between. CDR3 sequence: CASSLAQAYGYTF. CDR3 sequence (DNA): TGTGCCAGCAGCTTAGCACAGGCATATGGCTACACCTTC.

The gene calls are TRBV7-6 and TRBJ1-1, with 7 bases that match TRBD1. The germline gives CDR1 SGHVS, CDR2 FNYEAQ. CDR3 length: 18 residues. V lost 5 bases to trimming and J lost 0 bases; unmatched junction nucleotides: 15. CDR3 in amino acids: CASSLMGPGQRMNTEAFF. In nucleotides, the CDR3 is TGTGCCAGCAGCCTAATGGGTCCGGGACAGCGGATGAACACTGAAGCTTTCTTT.

The chain joins TRBV4-1 to TRBJ1-1; 7 bases map to TRBD1. V lost 1 base and J lost 7; bases outside the gene matches: 6. CDR3 size: 14 residues. In germline, CDR1 is MGHRA, CDR2 YSYEKL. The CDR3 region is CASSQGPGQLEAFF. The CDR3 bases are TGCGCCAGCAGCCAAGGCCCGGGACAGCTTGAAGCTTTCTTT.

The J gene is TRBJ1-5, the V gene TRBV19, with D unresolved. CDR1 and CDR2 (germline): LNHDA, SQIVND (reference sequence). Trimming stripped 5 bases from V and 1 base from J, with 12 bases between. This CDR3 is built from 15 residues. CDR3 protein: CASSSGISSNQPQHF. The CDR3, as DNA: TGTGCCAGTAGTTCGGGAATATCCAGCAATCAGCCCCAGCATTTT.

The V gene is TRBV4-3, the J gene TRBJ2-1, with 7 nucleotides matching TRBD2. Germline-derived CDR1 and CDR2 are LGHNA and YSLEER. V trimming: 1 base; J trimming: 8 bases; junction bases outside the gene matches: 17. The CDR3 extends over 18 amino acids. The CDR3 coding sequence is TGCGCCAGCAGCCAAGCAGCTCAACGGGCGGGAGTTAACGATGAGCAGTTCTTC. Protein product: CASSQAAQRAGVNDEQFF.

This chain joins TRBV18 and TRBJ2-3; D is undetermined. The CDR3 extends over 13 amino acids. V was shortened by 0 bases and J by 4 bases, with 5 bases between the two germline ends. Germline lookup yields CDR1 KGHSH and CDR2 LQKENI. This CDR3 reads CASSPPHSDTQYF. The CDR3 DNA is TGTGCCAGCTCACCACCCCACTCAGATACGCAGTATTTT.

This sequence joins TRBV5-4 and TRBJ1-1, with 10 bases aligning to TRBD1. The CDR3 has 14 residues. Trimming took 2 bases from V and 7 from J; bases not matched to a gene: 5. Germline CDR1 is SGHNT and CDR2 is YYREEE (reference sequence). This chain's CDR3 is CASSFDRDRGEAFF. The CDR3 nucleotides are TGTGCCAGCAGCTTTGACCGGGACAGGGGTGAAGCTTTCTTT.